Each of the 27 T cell receptor beta chains below was sequenced from the same sample in a study of OX40 agonist ivuxolimab in advanced cancers. Data came from immunoSEQ multiplex PCR; TCRdb stores just in-frame clones and leaves some out. This sample yields tens of thousands of clones, of which roughly 80% are seen a single time; 2.5% to 3% belongs to the top ten. The sample in question was CD4+ or CD8+ T cells sorted from blood, obtained in a trial of the OX40 agonist ivuxolimab. The receptors were sampled from an adult with an advanced solid tumor such as melanoma, head and neck, liver or kidney cancer.

The V gene is TRBV5-1, the J gene TRBJ2-1; 8 nucleotides align to TRBD1. Germline CDR1 and CDR2: SGHRS and YFSETQ. This CDR3 has 19 residues. V lost 2 bases and J lost 2; bases outside the gene matches: 15. As DNA, the CDR3 is TGCGCCAGCAGCTTAGACAGGGGAGGCACTGGAGGCCCCTACAATGAGCAGTTCTTC. Translation gives CASSLDRGGTGGPYNEQFF.

The genes are TRBV27 and TRBJ1-2, with D possibly being TRBD1 (5 bases). Germline-derived CDR1 and CDR2 are MNHEY and SMNVEV (reference sequence). The CDR3 length is 13 residues. Trimming cost V 5 bases and J 3 bases, with 10 bases left between them. The CDR3 here is CASSQAQDYGYTF. The CDR3 bases are TGTGCCAGCAGTCAAGCACAGGACTATGGCTACACCTTC.

The rearrangement links TRBV18 to TRBJ1-1; D unclear. This CDR3 contains 13 residues. Trimming pared 3 bases from V and 6 bases from J, leaving 11 bases between. Per germline, CDR1 KGHSH and CDR2 LQKENI. Here the CDR3 reads CASSPISDAEAFF. The DNA for the CDR3 is TGTGCCAGCTCACCGATAAGCGACGCTGAAGCTTTCTTT.

This clone has just one count. V and J are TRBV5-4 and TRBJ2-5, with 7 bases lining up with TRBD1. The CDR3 is made up of 19 amino acids. CDR1 and CDR2 (germline): SGHNT, YYREEE (reference sequence). V lost 4 bases, J lost 1 base, and 19 bases stayed unmatched. CDR3 nucleotide sequence: TGTGCCAGCAGCCCTTCGGTTAGAACCGGCAGGGGGAGCCAAGAGACCCAGTACTTC. Translated: CASSPSVRTGRGSQETQYF.

This clone occurred once. The V gene is TRBV28, the J gene TRBJ2-1; D might be TRBD2 (5 bases). V dropped 2 bases and J dropped 7 bases, with 18 bases sitting between them. CDR3 length: 16 amino acids. Germline lookup yields CDR1 MDHEN and CDR2 SYDVKM. Written as DNA, the CDR3 is TGTGCCAGCAGTTTAACGGGGTCCAGCTCGGGGAATGAGCAGTTCTTC. Amino acids: CASSLTGSSSGNEQFF.

V and J are TRBV15 and TRBJ1-1; maybe TRBD1 (6 bases). CDR3 length equals 15 residues. V gave up 5 bases and J gave up 1 base, with 14 bases separating them. Per the germline V gene, CDR1 is LNHNV and CDR2 is YYDKDF (reference sequence). The CDR3 nucleotides read TGTGCCACCAGCGCCCAGAGGGACACGAACACTGAAGCTTTCTTT. This codes for CATSAQRDTNTEAFF.

This chain links TRBV28 with TRBJ2-5, with D uncertain. The CDR3 is 14 amino acids. Between the trimmed V and J ends, which lost 3 bases and 5 bases, there was a span of 13 bases. Looked up from germline, CDR1 is MDHEN and CDR2 is SYDVKM. The CDR3 DNA follows: TGTGCCAGCAGTTTCACGGCAGGCTGGGAGACCCAGTACTTC. Amino acids: CASSFTAGWETQYF.

The chain links TRBV11-2 to TRBJ1-4; D remains ambiguous. In germline, CDR1 is SGHAT, CDR2 FQNNGV. V lost 7 bases and J 4 bases, leaving 13 bases between the germline ends. The length of the CDR3 is 14 residues. CDR3 protein: CASTRSRNNEKLFF. The CDR3, as DNA: TGTGCCAGCACTCGCTCACGGAATAATGAAAAACTGTTTTTT.

The chain couples TRBV5-4 to TRBJ2-2, with 7 nucleotides matching TRBD2. CDR3 length equals 15 residues. Germline assignment: CDR1 SGHNT and CDR2 YYREEE (reference sequence). The V and J ends lost 6 bases and 4 bases, in that order; junction bases with no gene match: 9. The CDR3 spells CASKGDGGSTGELFF. The CDR3 DNA reads TGTGCCAGCAAAGGAGACGGGGGGTCCACCGGGGAGCTGTTTTTT.

This chain joins TRBV10-2 and TRBJ1-6, with no clear D. V was shortened by 7 bases and J by 5 bases, with 15 bases between the two germline ends. This CDR3 contains 15 residues. Germline assignment: CDR1 WSHSY and CDR2 SAAADI. CDR3 residues: CASKPRGRNNSPLHF. In DNA form, the CDR3 reads TGCGCCAGCAAGCCGCGGGGTAGGAATAATTCACCCCTCCACTTT.

This chain joins TRBV9 and TRBJ1-1, with 7 bases matching TRBD1. The CDR3 loop spans 16 amino acids. Unmatched junction bases numbered 15, after V lost 6 bases and J lost 4 bases. Per germline, CDR1 SGDLS and CDR2 YYNGEE. The DNA for the CDR3 is TGTGCCAGCACCCCAAGGGGGCAGGGCCCGGGCACTGAAGCTTTCTTT. Translating it yields CASTPRGQGPGTEAFF.

CDR3 region: CASSQVEGIAGGPGRNEQFF. In DNA, the CDR3 is TGTGCCAGCAGCCAAGTTGAGGGAATAGCGGGGGGTCCGGGACGGAATGAGCAGTTCTTC. The J gene is TRBJ2-1, the V gene TRBV4-2; 10 nucleotides agree with TRBD2. The germline CDR1 and CDR2 sequences are LGHNA and YNFKEQ. There are 20 residues in the CDR3. Germline trimming cut 1 base from V and 7 bases from J; bases unmatched to any gene: 19.

This rearrangement joins TRBV10-3 to TRBJ1-1, with D perhaps matching TRBD1 (6 bases). CDR1 ENHRY and CDR2 SYGVKD come from the germline V gene. Trimming cost V 10 bases and J 0 bases, with 12 bases left between them. This CDR3 is 13 amino acids long. CDR3 DNA: TGTGCCACCAACAGGGCTATGAACACTGAAGCTTTCTTT. Translating it yields CATNRAMNTEAFF.

The chain has TRBV18 and TRBJ2-5; D tentatively reads TRBD1 or TRBD2 (5 bases each). This CDR3 is 16 amino acids long. Germline V gives CDR1 KGHSH, CDR2 LQKENI. Trimming shortened V by 3 bases and J by 1 base, and 15 bases separated the two germline ends. The CDR3: CASSPLTGALQETQYF. CDR3 nucleotides: TGTGCCAGCTCACCTCTTACCGGGGCCCTCCAAGAGACCCAGTACTTC.

This rearrangement joins TRBV29-1 to TRBJ1-2, with a tentative D call TRBD1 (6 bases). The CDR3 is 16 residues long. V was cut by 4 bases and J by 2 bases, with 20 bases left in between. CDR1 is SQVTM and CDR2 is ANQGSEA in the germline V gene. The CDR3 loop reads CSVVRRAGELNYGYTF. CDR3 in DNA: TGCAGCGTTGTAAGGCGGGCAGGGGAACTGAACTATGGCTACACCTTC.

The J gene is TRBJ2-6, the V gene TRBV2, with no clear D. Germline CDR1 is SNHLY and CDR2 is FYNNEI. CDR3 size: 12 residues. The V and J ends lost 4 bases and 4 bases respectively, with 2 bases between them. The DNA of the CDR3 is TGTGCCAGCAGTGTGGGGGCCAACGTCCTGACTTTC. It codes for CASSVGANVLTF.

The V and J genes are TRBV27 and TRBJ2-2, with TRBD2 as a possible D gene (6 bases). V was trimmed by 9 bases and J by 4 bases, leaving 9 bases between them. The CDR3 totals 12 residues. Germline CDR1 is MNHEY and CDR2 is SMNVEV (reference sequence). For the CDR3, the DNA is TGTGCCAGTCCCGGGGGCACCGGGGAGCTGTTTTTT. Protein product: CASPGGTGELFF.

The genes are TRBV5-1 and TRBJ2-3, with D tentatively TRBD1 (6 bases). From germline, CDR1 is SGHRS and CDR2 YFSETQ. The CDR3 is made up of 13 amino acids. V was clipped by 6 bases and J by 5 bases, with 13 bases between them. CDR3 loop: CASTQGSRDTQYF. Here the CDR3 DNA reads TGCGCCAGCACCCAGGGGTCGCGAGATACGCAGTATTTT. Based on the CDR3 plus reference TRBV5-1 and TRBJ2-3, the full variable domain is KAGVTQTPRYLIKTRGQQVTLSCSPISGHRSVSWYQQTPGQGLQFLFEYFSETQRNKGNFPGRFSGRQFSNSRSEMNVSTLELGDSALYLCASTQGSRDTQYFGPGTRLTVL.

The chain has TRBV7-2 and TRBJ1-1; maybe TRBD1 (6 bases). Looked up from germline, CDR1 is SGHTA and CDR2 is FQGNSA. V was clipped by 5 bases and J by 5 bases, with 18 bases between them. The CDR3 consists of 15 residues. In DNA form, the CDR3 reads TGTGCCAGCAGCCTAGACGGGGGGGCTCAAACTGAAGCTTTCTTT. This gives the protein CASSLDGGAQTEAFF.

The V gene is TRBV5-6, the J gene TRBJ2-2, with TRBD1 matching over 9 bases. Germline V lookup: CDR1 SGHDT, CDR2 YYEEEE. This CDR3 has 14 amino acids. Trimming cost V 5 bases and J 5 bases; bases outside gene matches: 4. The CDR3 spells CASSTGQGTGELFF. DNA for the CDR3: TGTGCCAGCAGTACGGGACAGGGTACCGGGGAGCTGTTTTTT.

This clone is medium-sized (0.01 to 0.1%) by share. DNA of the CDR3: TGTGCCAGCAGCTCCCGGACAGGCCGGGGGAATCAGCCCCAGCATTTT. Protein sequence: CASSSRTGRGNQPQHF. The rearrangement links TRBV7-2 to TRBJ1-5, with 7 positions matching TRBD1. The CDR3 runs 16 residues. The germline V gene has CDR1 SGHTA and CDR2 FQGNSA. After removal of 4 bases from V and 4 bases from J, the junction contained 10 bases not matched to a gene.

The rearrangement joins TRBV28 to TRBJ1-4; tentatively, D is TRBD1 (6 bases). Germline V gives CDR1 MDHEN, CDR2 SYDVKM. Trimming removed 8 bases at V and 2 bases at J, with 12 bases between. This CDR3 comprises 14 residues. CDR3 nucleotides: TGTGCCAGCCATATACAGGGCACTAATGAAAAACTGTTTTTT. It yields the protein CASHIQGTNEKLFF.

The rearrangement joins TRBV19 to TRBJ2-1; D not certain. In germline, CDR1 is LNHDA, CDR2 SQIVND (reference sequence). The CDR3 sequence is 15 residues long. The V gene lost 2 bases and the J gene lost 9 bases, with 17 bases spanning the gap. This CDR3 is CASSISLTSSGEQFF. DNA of the CDR3: TGTGCCAGTAGTATATCACTGACCTCCTCTGGTGAGCAGTTCTTC.

The chain carries TRBV28 and TRBJ2-2, with 7 bases matching TRBD1. This CDR3 spans 17 amino acids. Germline-derived CDR1 and CDR2 are MDHEN and SYDVKM. V lost 3 bases and J lost 1; bases outside the gene matches: 8. DNA of the CDR3: TGTGCCAGCAGTTTTCCCCGGGGACAGAAGAACACCGGGGAGCTGTTTTTT. It yields the protein CASSFPRGQKNTGELFF.

CDR3 nucleotides: TGTGCCAGCAGCCAGAGCGGGACAGGGTATCGCTACACCTTC. Its translation: CASSQSGTGYRYTF. The chain is built from TRBV14 and TRBJ1-2; 9 bases align to TRBD1. After removal of 3 bases from V and 9 bases from J, the junction contained 8 bases not matched to a gene. The germline V gene has CDR1 SGHDN and CDR2 FVKESK. CDR3 size: 14 residues.

The V gene is TRBV12-2, the J gene TRBJ1-6. TRBV12-2 is a documented pseudogene. This CDR3 spans 17 amino acids. In DNA form, the CDR3 reads TGTGCAAGTCGCACGCGAGGAGGGAGGGACTATAATTCACCCCTCCACTTT. This codes for CASRTRGGRDYNSPLHF.

The chain has TRBV18 and TRBJ1-5; possible D gene TRBD1, 5 bases. The CDR3 loop spans 15 amino acids. Trimming took off 3 bases at V and 5 bases at J, with 14 bases between the two ends. Looked up from germline, CDR1 is KGHSH and CDR2 is LQKENI. CDR3 loop: CASSPGGYGDQPQHF. DNA for the CDR3: TGTGCCAGCTCACCGGGGGGGTATGGCGATCAGCCCCAGCATTTT.